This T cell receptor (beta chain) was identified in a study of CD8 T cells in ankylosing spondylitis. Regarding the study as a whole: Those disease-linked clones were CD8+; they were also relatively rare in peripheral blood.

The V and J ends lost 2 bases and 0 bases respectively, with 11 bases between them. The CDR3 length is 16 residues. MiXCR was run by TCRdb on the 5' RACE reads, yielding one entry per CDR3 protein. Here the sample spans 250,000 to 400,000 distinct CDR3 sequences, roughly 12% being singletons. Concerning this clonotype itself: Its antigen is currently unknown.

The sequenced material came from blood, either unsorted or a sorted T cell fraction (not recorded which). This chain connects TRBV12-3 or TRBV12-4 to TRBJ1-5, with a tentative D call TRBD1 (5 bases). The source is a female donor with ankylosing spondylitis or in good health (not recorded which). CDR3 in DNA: TGTGCCAGCAGTTTAAAGGGGTTCTATAGCAATCAGCCCCAGCATTTT. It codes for CASSLKGFYSNQPQHF.